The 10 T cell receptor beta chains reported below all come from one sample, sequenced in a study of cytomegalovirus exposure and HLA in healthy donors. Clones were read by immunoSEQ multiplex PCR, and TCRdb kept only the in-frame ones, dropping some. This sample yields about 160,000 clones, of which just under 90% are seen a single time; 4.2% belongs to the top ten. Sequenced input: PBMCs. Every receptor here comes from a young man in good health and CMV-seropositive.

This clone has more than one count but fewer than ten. The CDR3 sequence is CASRPREVNTEAFF. The CDR3 DNA is TGTGCCAGTAGACCGCGGGAAGTGAACACTGAAGCTTTCTTT. The rearrangement links TRBV19 to TRBJ1-1; unclear D gene. Germline V gives CDR1 LNHDA, CDR2 SQIVND (reference sequence). Deletions cut 6 bases from V and 0 bases from J, with 11 bases between. There are 14 residues in the CDR3.

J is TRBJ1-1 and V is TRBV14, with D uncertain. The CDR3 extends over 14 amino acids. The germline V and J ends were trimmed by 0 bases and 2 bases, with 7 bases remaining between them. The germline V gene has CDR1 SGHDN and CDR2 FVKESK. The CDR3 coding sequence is TGTGCCAGCAGCCAAGAAAGGAGTAACACTGAAGCTTTCTTT. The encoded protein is CASSQERSNTEAFF.

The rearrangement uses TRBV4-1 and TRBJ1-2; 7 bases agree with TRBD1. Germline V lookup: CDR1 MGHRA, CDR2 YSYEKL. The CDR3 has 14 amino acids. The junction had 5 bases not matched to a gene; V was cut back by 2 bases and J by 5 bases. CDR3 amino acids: CASSQPGQRYGYTF. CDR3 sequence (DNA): TGCGCCAGCAGCCAACCGGGACAGCGGTATGGCTACACCTTC.

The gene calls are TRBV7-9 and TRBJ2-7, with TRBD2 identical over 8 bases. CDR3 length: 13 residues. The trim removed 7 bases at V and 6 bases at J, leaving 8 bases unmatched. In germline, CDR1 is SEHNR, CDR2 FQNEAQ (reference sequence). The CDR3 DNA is TGTGCCAGCACCCTACTTGCGGGAGGCGAGCAGTACTTC. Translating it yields CASTLLAGGEQYF.

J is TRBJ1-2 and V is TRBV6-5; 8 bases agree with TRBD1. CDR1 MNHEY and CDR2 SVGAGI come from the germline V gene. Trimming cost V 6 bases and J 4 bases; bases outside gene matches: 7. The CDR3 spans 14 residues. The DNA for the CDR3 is TGTGCCAGCAGGGCCGGACAGGGTGCCTATGGCTACACCTTC. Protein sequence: CASRAGQGAYGYTF.

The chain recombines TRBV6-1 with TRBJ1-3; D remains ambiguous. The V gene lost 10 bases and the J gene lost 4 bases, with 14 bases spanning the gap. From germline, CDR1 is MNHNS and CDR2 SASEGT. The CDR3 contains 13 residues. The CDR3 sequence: CATGLAGGNTIYF. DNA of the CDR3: TGTGCCACCGGACTAGCGGGGGGAAACACCATATATTTT.

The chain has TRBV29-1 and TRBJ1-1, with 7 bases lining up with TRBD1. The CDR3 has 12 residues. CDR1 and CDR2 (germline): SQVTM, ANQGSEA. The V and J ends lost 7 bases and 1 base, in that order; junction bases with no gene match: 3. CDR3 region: CSAGGGNTEAFF. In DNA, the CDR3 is TGCAGCGCAGGGGGAGGGAACACTGAAGCTTTCTTT.

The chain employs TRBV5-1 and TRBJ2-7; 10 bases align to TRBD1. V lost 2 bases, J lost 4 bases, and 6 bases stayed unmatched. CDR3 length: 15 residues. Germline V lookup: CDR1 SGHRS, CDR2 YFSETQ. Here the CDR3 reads CASSLLPGQGYEQYF. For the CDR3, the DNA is TGCGCCAGCAGCTTACTACCGGGACAGGGGTACGAGCAGTACTTC.

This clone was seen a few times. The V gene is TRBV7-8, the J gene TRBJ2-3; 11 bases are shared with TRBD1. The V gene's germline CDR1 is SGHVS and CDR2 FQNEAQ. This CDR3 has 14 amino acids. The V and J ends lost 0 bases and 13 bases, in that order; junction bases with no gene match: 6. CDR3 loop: CASSLAGQGGLEYF. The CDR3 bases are TGTGCCAGCAGCTTAGCGGGACAGGGGGGACTCGAGTATTTT.

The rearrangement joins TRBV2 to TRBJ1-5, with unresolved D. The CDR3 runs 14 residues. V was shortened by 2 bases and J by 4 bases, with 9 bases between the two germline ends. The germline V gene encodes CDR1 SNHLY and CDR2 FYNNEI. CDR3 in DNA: TGTGCCAGCAGTGAATTCCAATTGAATCAGCCCCAGCATTTT. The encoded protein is CASSEFQLNQPQHF.